A single sample gave rise to the 4 T cell receptor beta chains below, sequenced in a study of monozygotic twins with inflammatory bowel disease. TCRdb re-called the 5' RACE reads and shows each CDR3 protein once, DNA omitted. The repertoire shows a few hundred thousand distinct CDR3 sequences; the top ten hold 2% to 3%. Sequenced sample: blood. The receptor source for this set is a human donor with ulcerative colitis or Crohn's disease, or a healthy co-twin of an affected twin (not recorded which).

The chain recombines TRBV20-1 with TRBJ2-5; TCRdb picks TRBD2, but there is no DNA to check that call. CDR3 length: 14 amino acids. Per germline, CDR1 DFQATT and CDR2 SNEGSKA (reference sequence). This CDR3 is CSATLAGVQETQYF.

The V call is TRBV7-3, the J call TRBJ2-7; checking the TCRdb D call of TRBD1 is not possible without DNA. Germline CDR1 SGHTA, CDR2 FQGTGA. This CDR3 has 15 amino acids. CDR3 region: CASSLTPDRGYEQYF.

CDR3 sequence reads: CASSLQNDHYGYTF. This chain links TRBV7-2 with TRBJ1-2. This CDR3 is built from 14 residues. CDR1 and CDR2 from the germline V gene are SGHTA and FQGNSA. The whole variable domain, filled in from reference TRBV7-2 and TRBJ1-2, reads GAGVSQSPSNKVTEKGKDVELRCDPISGHTALYWYRQSLGQGLEFLIYFQGNSAPDKSGLPSDRFSAERTGGSVSTLTIQRTQQEDSAVYLCASSLQNDHYGYTFGSGTRLTVV.

This chain joins TRBV6-2 or TRBV6-3 and TRBJ2-7. The CDR3 is 11 residues long. Per germline, CDR1 MNHEY and CDR2 SVGEGT. The CDR3: CASSLTYEQYF.